A single sample is the source of the 18 T cell receptor beta chains below, sequenced in a study of cytomegalovirus exposure and HLA in healthy donors (dated by TCRdb to about 2017). Library preparation was by the immunoSEQ multiplex PCR assay. The clones in this table, taken by TCRdb from immuneACCESS, are in-frame only. Not every clone is retained; where verified, under half of the shortfall comes from an unresolved V gene, and the cause of the rest is unknown. The sample records more than 200,000 clones, roughly 84% of which are singletons. Of the sample, more than 10% is held by the ten largest clones. Input material: PBMCs. The receptors shown here come from a man younger than 35 in good health and CMV-seropositive.

The chain has TRBV6-1 and TRBJ2-7; D is ambiguous. Trimming left V 2 bases short and J 0 bases short, with 11 bases between. This CDR3 spans 15 amino acids. In germline, CDR1 is MNHNS, CDR2 SASEGT. The CDR3 DNA follows: TGTGCCAGCAGTGAACAGGCGTCAATCTCCTACGAGCAGTACTTC. Its translation: CASSEQASISYEQYF.

The V and J genes are TRBV19 and TRBJ2-7; D perhaps matches TRBD2 (6 bases). CDR3 length equals 14 residues. CDR1 and CDR2 (germline): LNHDA, SQIVND (reference sequence). The V gene lost 3 bases and the J gene lost 4 bases, with 13 bases spanning the gap. The DNA for the CDR3 is TGTGCCAGTAGTATCGAGACTAGAGTTTACGAGCAGTACTTC. Protein product: CASSIETRVYEQYF.

V gene TRBV2 combines with J gene TRBJ2-7, with 7 bases lining up with TRBD2. J was trimmed by 0 bases and V by 5 bases; bases with no gene match: 10. This CDR3 has 16 residues. Germline-derived CDR1 and CDR2 are SNHLY and FYNNEI. CDR3 bases: TGTGCCAGCAGTAGGGGTGCGGGAGCGAACTCCTACGAGCAGTACTTC. It codes for CASSRGAGANSYEQYF.

The genes are TRBV5-4 and TRBJ2-7; 10 bases are a match to TRBD2. The trim removed 1 base at V and 2 bases at J, leaving 3 bases unmatched. Germline V CDR1 and CDR2: SGHNT, YYREEE (reference sequence). CDR3 length: 15 amino acids. The DNA for the CDR3 is TGTGCCAGCAGCTTGTCTGGGACTAGCGCCTACGAGCAGTACTTC. Translated: CASSLSGTSAYEQYF.

V and J are TRBV2 and TRBJ2-1, with 10 bases fitting TRBD2. In germline, CDR1 is SNHLY, CDR2 FYNNEI. The CDR3 runs to 14 residues. V gave up 7 bases and J gave up 8 bases; unmatched junction bases: 8. CDR3 DNA: TGTGCCAGCAAAAGCGGGAGGGGGACGTATGAGCAGTTCTTC. Translating gives CASKSGRGTYEQFF.

The rearrangement links TRBV6-1 to TRBJ1-2, with a possible D match to TRBD1 (6 bases). Germline V gives CDR1 MNHNS, CDR2 SASEGT. Trimming stripped 4 bases from V and 0 bases from J, with 9 bases between. This CDR3 region has 14 residues. The CDR3 DNA sequence: TGTGCCAGCAGTGGCAGGGGAGCTAACTATGGCTACACCTTC. Its translation: CASSGRGANYGYTF.

The chain couples TRBV6-5 to TRBJ1-4, with D uncertain. CDR1 is MNHEY, CDR2 SVGAGI, per germline. CDR3 length: 15 amino acids. V dropped 0 bases and J dropped 5 bases, with 10 bases sitting between them. The chain's CDR3 is CASSYSNGGNEKLFF. The DNA of the CDR3 is TGTGCCAGCAGTTACTCGAACGGAGGGAATGAAAAACTGTTTTTT.

This clone was recorded once. This sample also contains other DNA sequences that code for the same CDR3. The J gene is TRBJ1-5, the V gene TRBV4-2; D is uncertain. V lost 3 bases and J 0 bases, leaving 9 bases between the germline ends. The CDR3 loop spans 15 amino acids. The germline V gene encodes CDR1 LGHNA and CDR2 YNFKEQ. The chain's CDR3 is CASSQDLTSNQPQHF. DNA of the CDR3: TGTGCCAGCAGCCAGGACCTAACTAGCAATCAGCCCCAGCATTTT.

The chain links TRBV28 to TRBJ1-5; D may be TRBD1 (6 bases). The CDR3 loop spans 18 amino acids. Germline CDR1 is MDHEN and CDR2 is SYDVKM. Trimming took 6 bases from V and 2 from J, leaving 23 bases between them. CDR3 residues: CASSSDRLQPRGNQPQHF. The CDR3 bases are TGTGCCAGCAGCTCCGACAGGCTTCAACCACGAGGCAATCAGCCCCAGCATTTT.

The chain employs TRBV6-1 and TRBJ2-7, with D hard to call. The ends were cut back, 6 bases at V and 2 bases at J, with 14 bases in the middle. Germline values: CDR1 MNHNS, CDR2 SASEGT. This CDR3 spans 14 amino acids. CDR3 nucleotides: TGTGCCAGCAGCAGAGGACGGAACACCTACGAGCAGTACTTC. Its protein is CASSRGRNTYEQYF.

This chain connects TRBV7-2 to TRBJ1-1; perhaps TRBD1 as D (6 bases). CDR1 SGHTA and CDR2 FQGNSA come from the germline V gene. The CDR3 runs 16 residues. V dropped 1 base and J dropped 4 bases, with 16 bases sitting between them. This CDR3 reads CASSLGPAGEGTEAFF. The CDR3 DNA reads TGTGCCAGCAGCTTAGGACCGGCAGGGGAGGGCACTGAAGCTTTCTTT.

This chain connects TRBV5-1 to TRBJ1-1, with a possible D match to TRBD1 (5 bases). With 0 bases removed from V and 4 bases from J, the gap between germline ends came to 7 bases. The CDR3 sequence is 13 residues long. Germline V gene sequence: CDR1 SGHRS, CDR2 YFSETQ. The CDR3 sequence is CASSLVGATEAFF. For the CDR3, the DNA is TGCGCCAGCAGCTTGGTCGGGGCCACTGAAGCTTTCTTT.

The chain employs TRBV27 and TRBJ1-4; no definite D call. The CDR3 loop spans 13 amino acids. The germline CDR1 and CDR2 sequences are MNHEY and SMNVEV (reference sequence). With 1 base removed from V and 7 bases from J, the gap between germline ends came to 7 bases. The CDR3 is CASSLLGTEKLFF. DNA for the CDR3: TGTGCCAGCAGTTTATTAGGAACTGAAAAACTGTTTTTT. The full variable domain, rest sourced from reference TRBV27 and TRBJ1-4, is EAQVTQNPRYLITVTGKKLTVTCSQNMNHEYMSWYRQDPGLGLRQIYYSMNVEVTDKGDVPEGYKVSRKEKRNFPLILESPSPNQTSLYFCASSLLGTEKLFFGSGTQLSVL.

The chain combines TRBV13 with TRBJ1-1; D remains unclear. The length of the CDR3 is 17 residues. Germline V gene lookup returns CDR1 PRHDT and CDR2 FYEKMQ (reference sequence). The germline V and J ends were trimmed by 0 bases and 0 bases, with 14 bases remaining between them. The CDR3 sequence: CASSLGRRVAVNTEAFF. The CDR3 DNA is TGTGCCAGCAGCTTAGGTAGGAGGGTGGCGGTGAACACTGAAGCTTTCTTT.

The chain combines TRBV5-4 with TRBJ2-3; TRBD2 matches at 14 bases. V dropped 0 bases and J dropped 4; count of bases not matched to a gene: 7. There are 18 residues in the CDR3. CDR1 and CDR2 from the germline V gene are SGHNT and YYREEE (reference sequence). The CDR3, as DNA: TGTGCCAGCAGCTTGGGACTAGCGGGAGGGCCGATTTCAGATACGCAGTATTTT. This translates into CASSLGLAGGPISDTQYF.

The chain employs TRBV2 and TRBJ1-5, with D unresolved. The CDR3 runs 13 residues. Trimming stripped 6 bases from V and 5 bases from J, with 11 bases between. Germline CDR1 reads SNHLY; CDR2 reads FYNNEI. For the CDR3, the DNA is TGTGCCAGCAGGGTGGACTTGGATCAGCCCCAGCATTTT. This codes for CASRVDLDQPQHF.

V usage is TRBV28 and J usage is TRBJ1-1, with D maybe TRBD1 (6 bases). The germline V gene has CDR1 MDHEN and CDR2 SYDVKM. The CDR3 sequence is 16 residues long. Trimming stripped 6 bases from V and 3 bases from J, with 20 bases between. The CDR3 is CASSLLIGGADTEAFF. CDR3 sequence (DNA): TGTGCCAGCAGCCTCCTTATCGGGGGCGCCGACACTGAAGCTTTCTTT. Combining the CDR3 with reference TRBV28 and TRBJ1-1 gives the whole variable domain DVKVTQSSRYLVKRTGEKVFLECVQDMDHENMFWYRQDPGLGLRLIYFSYDVKMKEKGDIPEGYSVSREKKERFSLILESASTNQTSMYLCASSLLIGGADTEAFFGQGTRLTVV.

The chain joins TRBV27 to TRBJ2-7; TRBD2 might be the D (6 bases). Per germline, CDR1 MNHEY and CDR2 SMNVEV (reference sequence). With 11 bases removed from V and 3 bases from J, the gap between germline ends came to 26 bases. This CDR3 has 16 residues. CDR3 bases: TGTGCCTCCTATCCCGAAGTGGGGGGAGGCCTCTACGAGCAGTACTTC. This translates into CASYPEVGGGLYEQYF.